This TCR beta chain was recovered during a study of OX40 agonist ivuxolimab in advanced cancers. Libraries were prepared by immunoSEQ multiplex PCR; TCRdb keeps only in-frame clonotypes and omits some of them. The profile shows 96,000 or so clones, approximately 84% of them singletons. CDR3 length equals 16 residues. Trimming removed 6 bases at V and 1 base at J, with 18 bases between. Germline CDR1 KGHSH, CDR2 LQKENI. The receptor was derived from an adult with an advanced solid tumor such as melanoma, head and neck, liver or kidney cancer. The sample in question was CD4+ or CD8+ T cells sorted from blood, obtained in a trial of the OX40 agonist ivuxolimab. The chain has TRBV18 and TRBJ1-1; the D is unclear. The CDR3 protein is CASSPSSKAPNTEAFF. The CDR3 coding sequence is TGTGCCAGCTCCCCCTCTTCGAAAGCGCCGAACACTGAAGCTTTCTTT.